A selection of T cell receptor beta chains follows, all from one sample in a study of graft-versus-host responses after intestinal transplantation. Measured with immunoSEQ multiplex PCR; TCRdb has only the in-frame clones, and not every one. Among about 20,000 clones listed, roughly nine tenths were seen once. Source: PBMCs, taken about 230 days after intestinal transplant. Receptors were obtained from a human patient who received an intestinal transplant, so some T cells may come from the graft donor. CDR3s include the opening cysteine and the closing phenylalanine or tryptophan. Each record gives: J gene, D gene, clone size, V gene, CDR3 protein, CDR3 DNA. D genes are given only for firm matches. The size field is filled for only some rows; it gives once, few, many or a size class.

>TRBJ2-4|.|.|TRBV7-9
CASSTDRDLAKNIQYF
TGTGCCAGCAGCACCGACAGAGACTTAGCCAAAAACATTCAGTACTTC
>TRBJ2-6|.|.|TRBV10-3
CAISSLVCIQSRANVLTF
TGTGCCATCAGTTCACTAGTCTGTATACAAAGTCGGGCCAACGTCCTGACTTTC
>TRBJ1-2|TRBD1|.|TRBV6-5
CASRPTGGGYTF
TGTGCCAGCAGGCCCACAGGGGGTGGCTACACCTTC
>TRBJ2-7|TRBD1|.|TRBV11-2
CASSPGDSSYEQYF
TGTGCCAGCAGCCCAGGGGACAGCTCCTACGAGCAGTACTTC
>TRBJ1-2|.|once|TRBV4-1
CASSQDLGSKVYKTKYYGYTF
TGCGCCAGCAGCCAAGATCTGGGGTCGAAAGTTTACAAAACAAAATATTATGGCTACACCTTC
>TRBJ2-1|TRBD1|.|TRBV5-1
CASTDRGAFNNEQFF
TGCGCCAGTACCGACAGGGGAGCCTTTAACAATGAGCAGTTCTTC
>TRBJ2-2|TRBD2|.|TRBV6-1
CASSVAGANTGELFF
TGTGCCAGCAGCGTAGCGGGGGCGAACACCGGGGAGCTGTTTTTT
>TRBJ2-3|TRBD2|.|TRBV5-1
CASSFGSGATQYF
TGCGCCAGCAGCTTTGGAAGCGGGGCCACGCAGTATTTT
>TRBJ1-4|.|.|TRBV6-1
CASILGTANEKLFF
TGTGCCAGCATTCTCGGGACGGCAAATGAAAAACTGTTTTTT
>TRBJ2-2|.|.|TRBV25-1
CASSESTGELFF
TGTGCCAGCAGTGAATCTACCGGGGAGCTGTTTTTT
>TRBJ1-1|.|.|TRBV29-1
CSVEDSPLSYPPFMNTEAFF
TGCAGCGTTGAAGACTCGCCGCTTTCATACCCCCCGTTCATGAACACTGAAGCTTTCTTT
>TRBJ1-6|TRBD1|.|TRBV6-9
CASRNRGNSYNSPLHF
TGTGCCAGCCGCAACAGGGGGAATTCCTATAATTCACCCCTCCACTTT
>TRBJ1-2|TRBD1|.|TRBV6-1
CASDRGGGYTF
TGTGCCAGCGACAGGGGTGGCGGCTACACCTTC
>TRBJ2-3|TRBD2|.|TRBV5-1
CASSLVASGGLTDTQYF
TGCGCCAGCAGCTTGGTGGCTAGCGGGGGCCTCACAGATACGCAGTATTTT
>TRBJ1-1|.|once|TRBV9
CASSARREAPVTEAFF
TGTGCCAGCAGCGCAAGGAGGGAGGCCCCCGTCACTGAAGCTTTCTTT
>TRBJ1-1|.|.|TRBV4-1
CASSGAEFEAFF
TGCGCCAGCAGCGGAGCCGAGTTTGAAGCTTTCTTT
>TRBJ2-3|.|.|TRBV20-1
CSASTDTQYF
TGCAGTGCTAGTACAGATACGCAGTATTTT
>TRBJ2-7|.|.|TRBV19
CASSPGGVSYEQYF
TGTGCCAGTAGCCCCGGCGGGGTATCCTACGAGCAGTACTTC
>TRBJ1-5|TRBD1|.|TRBV5-8
CASSLGDSAYSNQPQHF
TGTGCCAGCAGCTTGGGGGACAGCGCTTATAGCAATCAGCCCCAGCATTTT
>TRBJ2-5|.|.|TRBV4-1
CASSQRGPDGGIAETQYF
TGCGCCAGCAGCCAAAGGGGGCCCGATGGGGGGATTGCTGAGACCCAGTACTTC
>TRBJ2-3|.|.|TRBV5-1
CASSFIPLASGRADTQYF
TGCGCCAGCAGCTTCATACCTCTAGCGTCGGGAAGGGCAGATACGCAGTATTTT
>TRBJ2-2|.|.|TRBV7-9
CASSLAGDRVRSTGELFF
TGTGCCAGCAGCTTAGCGGGTGACCGGGTGCGAAGCACCGGGGAGCTGTTTTTT
>TRBJ2-1|TRBD1|.|TRBV4-1
CASSHYRQGTQNEQFF
TGCGCCAGCAGCCATTATCGACAGGGGACCCAAAATGAGCAGTTCTTC
>TRBJ1-1|TRBD1|.|TRBV9
CASSVTQGARTEAFF
TGTGCCAGCAGCGTAACTCAGGGGGCAAGGACTGAAGCTTTCTTT
>TRBJ2-3|.|.|TRBV15
CATSRERATSDTQYF
TGTGCCACCAGCAGAGAGAGGGCTACTTCAGATACGCAGTATTTT
>TRBJ2-3|.|.|TRBV11-1
CASSGKWGGAGDTQYF
TGTGCCAGCAGCGGAAAGTGGGGCGGCGCAGGGGATACGCAGTATTTT
>TRBJ1-1|.|.|TRBV18
CASSQTGTEAFF
TGTGCCAGCTCCCAGACAGGCACTGAAGCTTTCTTT
>TRBJ2-7|.|.|TRBV5-6
CASSLVVRRSYEQYF
TGTGCCAGCAGCTTGGTTGTTAGGAGAAGCTACGAGCAGTACTTC
>TRBJ2-2|TRBD2|.|TRBV2
CASRPPGLAGGNTGELFF
TGTGCCAGCAGGCCCCCGGGACTAGCGGGGGGAAACACCGGGGAGCTGTTTTTT
>TRBJ2-1|TRBD1|.|TRBV11-3
CASSLARTGRFLNEQFF
TGTGCCAGCAGCTTAGCTCGGACAGGCCGCTTTCTCAATGAGCAGTTCTTC
>TRBJ1-2|TRBD1|.|TRBV4-1
CASSPLGTGGFPNYGYTF
TGCGCCAGCAGCCCCCTTGGGACAGGGGGATTCCCTAACTATGGCTACACCTTC
>TRBJ1-2|.|.|TRBV4-1
CASSQEVYALSVSGYGYTF
TGCGCCAGCAGCCAAGAAGTCTACGCCCTAAGTGTGTCCGGCTATGGCTACACCTTC
>TRBJ2-5|TRBD1|once|TRBV5-1
CASSSGPRQGGETQYF
TGCGCCAGCAGTTCAGGGCCCCGACAGGGTGGAGAGACCCAGTACTTC
>TRBJ2-1|.|once|TRBV28
CASSPDTYNEQFF
TGTGCCAGCAGCCCTGACACCTACAATGAGCAGTTCTTC
>TRBJ2-1|TRBD1|.|TRBV2
CASRPRQGARTNEQFF
TGTGCCAGCAGACCGAGACAGGGGGCCAGGACGAATGAGCAGTTCTTC
>TRBJ1-6|TRBD1|.|TRBV5-1
CASSLDRGSYNSPLHF
TGCGCCAGCAGCTTGGACAGGGGCTCCTATAATTCACCCCTCCACTTT
>TRBJ2-2|TRBD1|once|TRBV18
CASSQAGGTGELFF
TGTGCCAGCTCACAAGCAGGGGGCACCGGGGAGCTGTTTTTT
>TRBJ2-3|.|.|TRBV9
CASTSLTSTDTQYF
TGTGCCAGCACCTCGTTGACGAGCACAGATACGCAGTATTTT
>TRBJ2-6|.|.|TRBV6-5
CASSYGGTPGANVLTF
TGTGCCAGCAGTTACGGGGGGACCCCTGGGGCCAACGTCCTGACTTTC
>TRBJ1-1|.|.|TRBV4-1
CASSQDSMNTEAFF
TGCGCCAGCAGCCAAGATTCAATGAACACTGAAGCTTTCTTT
>TRBJ1-3|.|.|TRBV9
CASSVAGQGRSGNTIYF
TGTGCCAGCAGCGTAGCCGGCCAGGGTCGATCTGGAAACACCATATATTTT
>TRBJ1-3|.|few|TRBV6-6
CASSRGRDTGNTIYF
TGTGCCAGCTCCCGGGGGCGCGACACTGGAAACACCATATATTTT
>TRBJ2-2|TRBD2|.|TRBV4-2
CASSHHPPTSGVAAHTGELFF
TGTGCCAGCAGCCACCACCCGCCGACTAGCGGGGTTGCGGCTCACACCGGGGAGCTGTTTTTT
>TRBJ1-3|.|.|TRBV25-1
CASGTGTYGNTIYF
TGTGCCAGCGGGACCGGGACGTATGGAAACACCATATATTTT
>TRBJ1-6|.|.|TRBV11-2
CASSFWVVDYNSPLHF
TGTGCCAGCAGCTTCTGGGTGGTGGACTATAATTCACCCCTCCACTTT
>TRBJ1-4|.|.|TRBV6-6
CASSLGLLRDEKLFF
TGTGCCAGCAGTCTGGGCCTATTAAGGGATGAAAAACTGTTTTTT
>TRBJ1-2|TRBD1|.|TRBV18
CASSPGTGYLFGDSNYGYTF
TGTGCCAGCTCACCAGGGACAGGCTATTTATTTGGTGATTCTAACTATGGCTACACCTTC
>TRBJ2-7|.|.|TRBV4-1
CASSLSRDHYEQYF
TGCGCCAGCAGCCTCTCAAGGGATCACTACGAGCAGTACTTC